Shown below are 23 T cell receptor beta chains from a single sample sequenced in a study of CD8 T cells in Susac syndrome. Random hexamers were used to reverse transcribe an amount of roughly 0.5 to 1 ug RNA. MiXCR, run by TCRdb on the immunoSEQ multiplex PCR reads, gives a single entry per CDR3 protein. The table records 300,000 to 350,000 distinct CDR3 sequences, roughly nine tenths of them present only once. Sequencing input: CD4+ T cells from PBMCs. The receptors come from a human donor with multiple sclerosis.

This sequence joins TRBV30 and TRBJ1-5; 9 nucleotides align to TRBD1. Trimming cost V 4 bases and J 11 bases; bases outside gene matches: 9. This CDR3 region has 13 residues. Germline lookup yields CDR1 GTSNPN and CDR2 SVGIG (reference sequence). The CDR3 sequence: CAWTGQGGRSQHF. In DNA, the CDR3 is TGTGCCTGGACGGGACAGGGTGGCAGATCCCAGCATTTT.

This chain joins TRBV20-1 and TRBJ1-5; D remains unclear. This CDR3 comprises 13 residues. Trimming removed 2 bases at V and 4 bases at J, with 9 bases between. The V gene's germline CDR1 is DFQATT and CDR2 SNEGSKA (reference sequence). The CDR3 loop is CSARIGLNQPQHF. As DNA, the CDR3 is TGCAGTGCTAGAATAGGGCTGAATCAGCCCCAGCATTTT.

The gene calls are TRBV20-1 and TRBJ1-1; tentatively, D is TRBD1 (5 bases). The V end was cut by 1 base, the J end by 5 bases, with 14 bases between. Germline loops: CDR1 DFQATT, CDR2 SNEGSKA (reference sequence). CDR3 length: 14 residues. The CDR3 here is CSARAGAGGTEAFF. CDR3 DNA sequence: TGCAGTGCTAGAGCCGGGGCGGGAGGGACTGAAGCTTTCTTT.

The J gene is TRBJ2-2, the V gene TRBV7-9; D is unresolved. The CDR3 covers 13 residues. V was shortened by 7 bases and J by 7 bases, with 13 bases between the two germline ends. Per germline, CDR1 SEHNR and CDR2 FQNEAQ (reference sequence). The CDR3 protein is CASTQDLGGELFF. The CDR3 DNA follows: TGTGCCAGCACCCAGGACCTGGGCGGGGAGCTGTTTTTT.

The CDR3 reads CASSPGIQTGELFF. Written as DNA, the CDR3 is TGTGCCAGCTCACCAGGGATCCAAACCGGGGAGCTGTTTTTT. This chain links TRBV18 with TRBJ2-2; D remains unclear. Trimming stripped 2 bases from V and 5 bases from J, with 9 bases between. Germline loops: CDR1 KGHSH, CDR2 LQKENI. This CDR3 has 14 amino acids.

The J gene is TRBJ2-1, the V gene TRBV2, with 9 bases fitting TRBD2. The trim removed 4 bases at V and 7 bases at J, leaving 8 bases unmatched. The CDR3 is 15 residues long. CDR1 and CDR2 from the germline V gene are SNHLY and FYNNEI. The CDR3 DNA is TGTGCCAGCAGTGGGGCGGGAGGGCCTCGGAATGAGCAGTTCTTC. Its translation: CASSGAGGPRNEQFF.

The V and J genes are TRBV3-1 and TRBJ1-5; no clear D gene. V lost 1 base to trimming and J lost 4 bases, with 8 bases between them. From germline, CDR1 is LGHDT and CDR2 YNNKEL (reference sequence). This CDR3 has 14 amino acids. CDR3 nucleotides: TGTGCCAGCAGCCAAGTGGGCGGGAATCAGCCCCAGCATTTT. Its protein is CASSQVGGNQPQHF.

The chain combines TRBV6-1 with TRBJ2-3; unclear D gene. The V and J ends lost 11 bases and 7 bases respectively, with 22 bases between them. This CDR3 comprises 14 residues. Germline CDR1 and CDR2: MNHNS and SASEGT. CDR3 bases: TGTGCCGCCCGCCCGGCGGACCGAACGAATACGCAGTATTTT. Amino acids: CAARPADRTNTQYF.

The CDR3 loop is CASSRIINQPQHF. The CDR3 nucleotides are TGCGCCAGCAGCCGCATAATTAATCAGCCCCAGCATTTT. This chain links TRBV4-3 with TRBJ1-5; no definite D call. The germline gives CDR1 LGHNA, CDR2 YSLEER. The CDR3 consists of 13 residues. Trimming took off 4 bases at V and 4 bases at J, with 8 bases between the two ends.

The rearrangement uses TRBV6-1 and TRBJ2-7; 11 bases align to TRBD2. CDR1 is MNHNS, CDR2 SASEGT, per germline. The junction had 18 bases not matched to a gene; V was cut back by 6 bases and J by 2 bases. This CDR3 is 19 amino acids long. For the CDR3, the DNA is TGTGCCAGCAGCACCGGACTAGCGGGTTATAAGGGTAGCCCCTACGAGCAGTACTTC. The encoded protein is CASSTGLAGYKGSPYEQYF.

This sequence joins TRBV9 and TRBJ2-5; 7 positions agree with TRBD2. Germline-derived CDR1 and CDR2 are SGDLS and YYNGEE. Trimming cost V 0 bases and J 4 bases; bases outside gene matches: 9. The CDR3 loop spans 16 amino acids. CDR3 in amino acids: CASSVGAGRVLETQYF. The CDR3 DNA sequence: TGTGCCAGCAGCGTAGGCGCGGGGAGGGTCTTAGAGACCCAGTACTTC. Full variable domain (outside the CDR3, taken from reference TRBV9 and TRBJ2-5): DSGVTQTPKHLITATGQRVTLRCSPRSGDLSVYWYQQSLDQGLQFLIQYYNGEERAKGNILERFSAQQFPDLHSELNLSSLELGDSALYFCASSVGAGRVLETQYFGPGTRLLVL.

The V gene is TRBV6-1, the J gene TRBJ1-1, with 9 bases that match TRBD1. Germline V gene lookup returns CDR1 MNHNS and CDR2 SASEGT. The trim removed 8 bases at V and 5 bases at J, leaving 15 bases unmatched. This CDR3 region has 16 residues. As DNA, the CDR3 is TGTGCCAGCGGAAATACTTGGACAGGGGAGTATACTGAAGCTTTCTTT. Translating it yields CASGNTWTGEYTEAFF.

The chain joins TRBV7-3 to TRBJ1-6, with D tentatively TRBD1 (5 bases). Looked up from germline, CDR1 is SGHTA and CDR2 is FQGTGA. V was pared by 5 bases and J by 9 bases, with 14 bases between. The CDR3 is made up of 14 amino acids. The CDR3 DNA sequence: TGTGCCAGCAGCCAGGCGGGACGCGGTTCACCCCTCCACTTT. It translates to CASSQAGRGSPLHF.

This clonotype was counted between two and nine times. The chain is built from TRBV3-1 and TRBJ2-3; D gene ambiguous. Germline lookup yields CDR1 LGHDT and CDR2 YNNKEL (reference sequence). V was pared by 1 base and J by 3 bases, with 5 bases between. The CDR3 totals 13 residues. The CDR3 DNA is TGTGCCAGCAGCCAAGTGGGGACAGATACGCAGTATTTT. As protein: CASSQVGTDTQYF.

The chain links TRBV20-1 to TRBJ2-1, with 9 bases lining up with TRBD1. CDR1 DFQATT and CDR2 SNEGSKA come from the germline V gene (reference sequence). The CDR3 loop spans 16 amino acids. Trimming removed 2 bases from V and 6 bases from J; junction bases left unmatched: 11. The DNA of the CDR3 is TGCAGTGCTAGACCTCCGGGACAGGGTCCGGTCAATGAGCAGTTCTTC. Translating it yields CSARPPGQGPVNEQFF.

The rearrangement links TRBV3-1 to TRBJ2-7; TRBD2 matches at 13 bases. V dropped 10 bases and J dropped 0; count of bases not matched to a gene: 6. This CDR3 region has 15 residues. The germline V gene has CDR1 LGHDT and CDR2 YNNKEL (reference sequence). CDR3 in amino acids: CATQRTSGGSYEQYF. CDR3 bases: TGTGCCACACAGAGGACTAGCGGGGGCTCCTACGAGCAGTACTTC.

This sequence joins TRBV7-9 and TRBJ1-3; 10 positions agree with TRBD1. Germline lookup yields CDR1 SEHNR and CDR2 FQNEAQ (reference sequence). J was trimmed by 0 bases and V by 0 bases; bases with no gene match: 8. This CDR3 region has 19 residues. This chain's CDR3 is CASSLARQGARSSGNTIYF. CDR3 coding DNA: TGTGCCAGCAGCTTAGCCCGACAGGGGGCTCGCTCCTCTGGAAACACCATATATTTT.

This clonotype has a single count. This rearrangement joins TRBV6-5 to TRBJ2-1, with 8 bases that match TRBD1. After removal of 5 bases from V and 2 bases from J, the junction contained 5 bases not matched to a gene. Germline loops: CDR1 MNHEY, CDR2 SVGAGI. The CDR3 extends over 15 amino acids. For the CDR3, the DNA is TGTGCCAGCAGTCCCCGGACAGGGCCCTACAATGAGCAGTTCTTC. It codes for CASSPRTGPYNEQFF.

The chain couples TRBV5-4 to TRBJ1-1; 8 bases align to TRBD1. The V gene end was trimmed by 0 bases and the J gene end by 4 bases; junction bases not matched to a gene: 2. The germline CDR1 and CDR2 sequences are SGHNT and YYREEE (reference sequence). The CDR3 covers 14 residues. The CDR3 reads CASSLDRGVTEAFF. The CDR3 DNA reads TGTGCCAGCAGCTTGGACAGGGGGGTCACTGAAGCTTTCTTT. Variable domain in full (rest from reference TRBV5-4 and TRBJ1-1): ETGVTQSPTHLIKTRGQQVTLRCSSQSGHNTVSWYQQALGQGPQFIFQYYREEENGRGNFPPRFSGLQFPNYSSELNVNALELDDSALYLCASSLDRGVTEAFFGQGTRLTVV.

The rearrangement links TRBV29-1 to TRBJ1-5; D gene unclear. The CDR3 is made up of 13 amino acids. The germline V and J ends were trimmed by 4 bases and 7 bases, with 14 bases remaining between them. The germline V gene encodes CDR1 SQVTM and CDR2 ANQGSEA. The CDR3 nucleotides read TGCAGCGTTGCGACGTACAGCGGCCAGCCCCAGCATTTT. Its translation: CSVATYSGQPQHF.

The V and J genes are TRBV6-2 or TRBV6-3 and TRBJ1-2, with D unclear. Between the trimmed V and J ends, which lost 2 bases and 4 bases, there was a span of 14 bases. The CDR3 is made up of 15 amino acids. Germline V gene sequence: CDR1 MNHEY, CDR2 SVGEGT. The CDR3 bases are TGTGCCAGCAGTTACCGGTCCCGAGGCGTCTATGGCTACACCTTC. Amino acid sequence: CASSYRSRGVYGYTF.

The gene calls are TRBV27 and TRBJ2-3; no definite D call. CDR3 size: 14 residues. The V and J ends lost 5 bases and 1 base respectively, with 10 bases between them. Germline V gene sequence: CDR1 MNHEY, CDR2 SMNVEV (reference sequence). In DNA form, the CDR3 reads TGTGCCAGCAGTATCACGGCACGCACAGATACGCAGTATTTT. It translates to CASSITARTDTQYF.

The rearrangement joins TRBV2 to TRBJ1-2; D remains unclear. There are 13 residues in the CDR3. Germline CDR1 reads SNHLY; CDR2 reads FYNNEI. Trimming left V 0 bases short and J 4 bases short, with 6 bases between. The DNA for the CDR3 is TGTGCCAGCAGTGAAGCTTCCCTCTATGGCTACACCTTC. Translating gives CASSEASLYGYTF.